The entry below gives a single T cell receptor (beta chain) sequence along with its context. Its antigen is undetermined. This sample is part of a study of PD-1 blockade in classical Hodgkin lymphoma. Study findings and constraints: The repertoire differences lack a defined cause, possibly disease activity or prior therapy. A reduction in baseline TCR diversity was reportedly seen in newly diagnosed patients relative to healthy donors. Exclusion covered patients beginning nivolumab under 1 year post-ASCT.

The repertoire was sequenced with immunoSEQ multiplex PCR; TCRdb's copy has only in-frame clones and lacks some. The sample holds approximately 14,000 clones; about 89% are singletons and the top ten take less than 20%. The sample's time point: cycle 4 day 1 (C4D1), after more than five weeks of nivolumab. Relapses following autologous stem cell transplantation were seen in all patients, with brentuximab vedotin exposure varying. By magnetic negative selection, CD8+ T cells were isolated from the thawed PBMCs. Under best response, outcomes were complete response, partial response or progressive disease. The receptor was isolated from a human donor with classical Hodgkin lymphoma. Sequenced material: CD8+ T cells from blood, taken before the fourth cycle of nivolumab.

CDR3 sequence: CASSVGGWGETQYF. CDR3 nucleotides: TGTGCCAGCAGCGTAGGGGGCTGGGGGGAGACCCAGTACTTC. The chain joins TRBV9 to TRBJ2-5; D may match TRBD1 or TRBD2 (5 bases each). This CDR3 comprises 14 residues. Germline V gene data show CDR1 as SGDLS and CDR2 as YYNGEE. With 0 bases removed from V and 5 bases from J, the gap between germline ends came to 11 bases.